What follows describes a single T cell receptor beta chain. These data are taken from a study of blood T cell repertoires in COVID-19. The wider study: There were acute and convalescent COVID-19 samples, and they came from the United States, Italy and Spain.

In the original workflow: By means of reference gene primer amplification, nucleated cell counts were estimated. Clones were read by immunoSEQ multiplex PCR, and TCRdb kept only the in-frame ones, dropping some. Clone size and V and J calls were adopted from that table, with D and trimming inferred from the DNA. In the table there are approximately 120,000 clones, approximately 85% of which are singletons. Seattle patients were enrolled while actively infected and followed longitudinally. The sequencing sample was made of peripheral blood. The TCR originated in a woman aged 80 or over with COVID-19, enrolled during active disease.

The CDR3 coding sequence is TGCGCCAGCAGGGAGGACCTCCGGGACAGGGGCTACGAGCAGTACTTC. This codes for CASREDLRDRGYEQYF. The gene calls are TRBV5-1 and TRBJ2-7, with TRBD1 matching over 10 bases. J was trimmed by 3 bases and V by 5 bases; bases with no gene match: 11. This CDR3 is 16 amino acids long. Germline CDR1 SGHRS, CDR2 YFSETQ.